The 13 T cell receptor beta chains presented below share a single source sample, sequenced in a study of Ad26.COV2.S vaccination and SARS-CoV-2 variants. Treatment meaning: around 19 received Ad26.COV2.S at low or high dose, single or two shots; 5 received placebo; per-sample allocation not given. The investigators took samples on day 63 after the first vaccine or placebo injection. Clones were read by immunoSEQ multiplex PCR, and TCRdb kept only the in-frame ones, dropping some. The profile shows approximately 400,000 clones, around 84% of them singletons. Source: peripheral blood, taken in a trial of Ad26.COV2.S vaccine versus placebo. The source is a person aged 18 to 65 who received the Ad26.COV2.S COVID-19 vaccine or a placebo.

This clone was seen once. CDR3 nucleotides: TGTGCCAGCAGCAATTCCGGGGCGGGGGGTGGCTACACCTTC. The encoded protein is CASSNSGAGGGYTF. The V gene is TRBV6-5, the J gene TRBJ1-2, with D maybe TRBD1 (5 bases). V was shortened by 6 bases and J by 7 bases, with 18 bases between the two germline ends. CDR1 and CDR2 from the germline V gene are MNHEY and SVGAGI. The CDR3 consists of 14 residues.

Of note for this clone: The sample carries other DNA sequences with the same CDR3. The chain employs TRBV12-3 or TRBV12-4 and TRBJ2-7; D remains unclear. This CDR3 is built from 12 residues. Trimming left V 3 bases short and J 0 bases short, with 3 bases between. In DNA, the CDR3 is TGTGCCAGCAGTTTCGGCTCCTACGAGCAGTACTTC. Translated: CASSFGSYEQYF.

CDR3 DNA: TGTGCCAGCAGCCTAGACTTTAATAGTGGCGGGGAGCTGTTTTTT. This encodes CASSLDFNSGGELFF. V and J are TRBV7-9 and TRBJ2-2; D unresolved. Germline assignment: CDR1 SEHNR and CDR2 FQNEAQ (reference sequence). This CDR3 is 15 amino acids long. Trimming took off 5 bases at V and 7 bases at J, with 17 bases between the two ends. Variable domain in full (rest from reference TRBV7-9 and TRBJ2-2): DTGVSQNPRHKITKRGQNVTFRCDPISEHNRLYWYRQTLGQGPEFLTYFQNEAQLEKSRLLSDRFSAERPKGSFSTLEIQRTEQGDSAMYLCASSLDFNSGGELFFGEGSRLTVL.

The rearrangement uses TRBV6-2 or TRBV6-3 and TRBJ2-5; D possibly matches TRBD1 or TRBD2 (6 bases each). The CDR3 contains 16 residues. V was pared by 1 base and J by 6 bases, with 18 bases between. CDR1 is MNHEY, CDR2 SVGEGT, per germline. CDR3 DNA sequence: TGTGCCAGCAGTTACTGGGGGACAAGTCGGGGGAAGACCCAGTACTTC. Encoded protein: CASSYWGTSRGKTQYF.

The rearrangement uses TRBV2 and TRBJ1-4; the D gene is possibly TRBD1 (6 bases). V was pared by 6 bases and J by 8 bases, with 16 bases between. The CDR3 is made up of 14 amino acids. Germline CDR1 and CDR2: SNHLY and FYNNEI. CDR3 coding DNA: TGTGCCAGCAGGCCCGGGGGGGCGTTAGAAAAACTGTTTTTT. As protein: CASRPGGALEKLFF.

The V call is TRBV27, the J call TRBJ1-2, with TRBD1 matching over 9 bases. Germline CDR1 MNHEY, CDR2 SMNVEV (reference sequence). J lost 4 bases, V lost 5 bases, and 5 bases had no gene match. The CDR3 is 14 residues long. The DNA for the CDR3 is TGTGCCAGCAGTATGACAGGGGGGTTCTATGGCTACACCTTC. The encoded protein is CASSMTGGFYGYTF.

The rearrangement links TRBV27 to TRBJ2-4, with D tentatively TRBD1 (5 bases). The V end lost 0 bases, the J end lost 0 bases, and 12 bases lay between the germline ends. The V gene's germline CDR1 is MNHEY and CDR2 SMNVEV (reference sequence). This CDR3 contains 17 residues. The CDR3 protein is CASSLSYRGIAKNIQYF. The CDR3 DNA is TGTGCCAGCAGTTTATCGTATAGGGGTATAGCCAAAAACATTCAGTACTTC.

This chain uses TRBV5-6 with TRBJ1-4; weak D call: TRBD1 (5 bases). The CDR3 runs to 17 residues. Deletions cut 3 bases from V and 8 bases from J, with 23 bases between. The germline V gene encodes CDR1 SGHDT and CDR2 YYEEEE. The CDR3 protein is CASSSFFSRGHGEKLFF. In DNA form, the CDR3 reads TGTGCCAGCAGCTCCTTCTTTAGTAGGGGTCACGGCGAAAAACTGTTTTTT.

CDR3 region: CATRPSGGARRRDTQYF. In DNA form, the CDR3 reads TGTGCCACCCGGCCTTCCGGCGGAGCGAGGCGACGGGATACGCAGTATTTT. The chain employs TRBV10-3 and TRBJ2-3; D is unclear. The CDR3 runs to 17 residues. V gave up 10 bases and J gave up 6 bases, with 29 bases separating them. Germline lookup yields CDR1 ENHRY and CDR2 SYGVKD.

The rearrangement joins TRBV10-2 to TRBJ1-5, with 9 bases lining up with TRBD1. Germline values: CDR1 WSHSY, CDR2 SAAADI. The CDR3 is made up of 17 amino acids. V shed 4 bases, J shed 0 bases, and the junction held 7 bases outside the gene matches. CDR3 bases: TGCGCCAGCAGTGCCGGGACAGGGATATATAGCAATCAGCCCCAGCATTTT. Its protein product is CASSAGTGIYSNQPQHF.

The chain recombines TRBV19 with TRBJ1-3, with no clear D. Germline CDR1 LNHDA, CDR2 SQIVND (reference sequence). Trimming took 6 bases from V and 3 from J, leaving 18 bases between them. CDR3 length: 16 residues. The DNA of the CDR3 is TGTGCCAGTAGAGAGGCTCATGGACGGATTGGAAACACCATATATTTT. Translated, it gives CASREAHGRIGNTIYF.

This rearrangement joins TRBV14 to TRBJ1-2; TRBD1 might be the D (6 bases). Germline CDR1 SGHDN, CDR2 FVKESK. The CDR3 runs to 16 residues. V lost 0 bases to trimming and J lost 3 bases, with 14 bases between them. The CDR3 spells CASSQDQGGQYYGYTF. In nucleotides, the CDR3 is TGTGCCAGCAGCCAAGATCAAGGGGGGCAGTACTATGGCTACACCTTC.

This chain links TRBV11-2 with TRBJ1-6; possible D gene TRBD1, 5 bases. The CDR3 has 16 amino acids. Germline CDR1 SGHAT, CDR2 FQNNGV. Trimming removed 6 bases from V and 8 bases from J, with 20 bases in between. The CDR3 bases are TGTGCCAGCAGGATTCTGGTGGGGGTATTGGATTCACCCCTCCACTTT. This gives the protein CASRILVGVLDSPLHF.